Listed here are 5 T cell receptor beta chains from one sample, sequenced in a study of blood T cell repertoires in COVID-19. TCRdb's copy holds only in-frame clones and misses some; the assay was immunoSEQ multiplex PCR. The sample comprises around 50,000 clones, roughly 90% of which are singletons, and 2.2% rests with the top ten. The material sequenced was peripheral blood. The receptor set was obtained from a human donor in a cohort sampled during active COVID-19.

The chain joins TRBV3-1 (or the pseudogene TRBV3-2) to TRBJ2-5; TRBD2 agrees at 12 bases. Germline lookup yields CDR1 LGHDT and CDR2 YNNKEL (reference sequence). The J segment lost 4 bases and the V segment lost 3 bases, leaving 12 bases of the junction unmatched. The CDR3 totals 18 residues. The CDR3 is CASSHRLAGGIGRETQYF. The CDR3 bases are TGTGCCAGCAGCCATCGTCTAGCGGGGGGGATCGGGCGAGAGACCCAGTACTTC.

The chain employs TRBV27 and TRBJ2-3; no definite D call. V lost 2 bases and J lost 0, with 6 bases in between. This CDR3 comprises 14 residues. Germline V gene lookup returns CDR1 MNHEY and CDR2 SMNVEV (reference sequence). The CDR3 DNA reads TGTGCCAGCAGTTTAACAATAAGCACAGATACGCAGTATTTT. Translation: CASSLTISTDTQYF.

The genes are TRBV9 and TRBJ1-2; D is unclear. V was cut by 4 bases and J by 2 bases, with 15 bases left in between. The CDR3 totals 15 residues. Germline V gene data show CDR1 as SGDLS and CDR2 as YYNGEE. CDR3 DNA: TGTGCCAGCAGCCCCCATGGAGGTATCAACTATGGCTACACCTTC. It yields the protein CASSPHGGINYGYTF.

V is TRBV7-2 and J is TRBJ1-3; 7 bases align to TRBD1. CDR3 size: 17 residues. Germline V gene sequence: CDR1 SGHTA, CDR2 FQGNSA. J lost 0 bases, V lost 2 bases, and 7 bases had no gene match. The CDR3: CASSLSRTGLSGNTIYF. Written as DNA, the CDR3 is TGTGCCAGCAGCTTATCCAGGACAGGACTCTCTGGAAACACCATATATTTT.

The CDR3 protein is CASVGLRRNEQFF. In nucleotides, the CDR3 is TGTGCCAGCGTTGGCTTGAGGCGCAATGAGCAGTTCTTC. The chain combines TRBV7-6 with TRBJ2-1; the D is unclear. The CDR3 spans 13 residues. Germline assignment: CDR1 SGHVS and CDR2 FNYEAQ. Deletions cut 8 bases from V and 6 bases from J, with 14 bases between. Using reference TRBV7-6 and TRBJ2-1 for the parts outside the CDR3, the full variable domain is GAGVSQSPRYKVTKRGQDVALRCDPISGHVSLYWYRQALGQGPEFLTYFNYEAQQDKSGLPNDRFSAERPEGSISTLTIQRTEQRDSAMYRCASVGLRRNEQFFGPGTRLTVL.